This T cell receptor (beta chain) is from a study of blood T cell repertoires in COVID-19. The overall study: Spain, Italy and the United States supplied samples that represented acute and convalescent COVID-19.

CDR1 is SGDLS and CDR2 is YYNGEE in the germline V gene. Trimming cost V 0 bases and J 4 bases, with 7 bases left between them. This CDR3 has 13 residues. Authors' analysis steps: Amplification of reference gene primers was used by the study to estimate nucleated cell counts. Sequenced by immunoSEQ multiplex PCR; TCRdb stores in-frame clones only, minus some. V and J calls and clone size are given by that table; D and trimming were obtained from the DNA. The sample contains approximately 70,000 clones, approximately 90% of which appear only once. Seattle participants joined during active infection and were tracked over time.

The sample comprised peripheral blood. The source of this sequence is a man aged 45 to 65 with COVID-19, enrolled during active disease. The gene calls are TRBV9 and TRBJ1-1; possibly TRBD1 for D (6 bases). CDR3 protein: CASSVEQGTEAFF. CDR3 DNA: TGTGCCAGCAGCGTAGAACAGGGCACTGAAGCTTTCTTT.